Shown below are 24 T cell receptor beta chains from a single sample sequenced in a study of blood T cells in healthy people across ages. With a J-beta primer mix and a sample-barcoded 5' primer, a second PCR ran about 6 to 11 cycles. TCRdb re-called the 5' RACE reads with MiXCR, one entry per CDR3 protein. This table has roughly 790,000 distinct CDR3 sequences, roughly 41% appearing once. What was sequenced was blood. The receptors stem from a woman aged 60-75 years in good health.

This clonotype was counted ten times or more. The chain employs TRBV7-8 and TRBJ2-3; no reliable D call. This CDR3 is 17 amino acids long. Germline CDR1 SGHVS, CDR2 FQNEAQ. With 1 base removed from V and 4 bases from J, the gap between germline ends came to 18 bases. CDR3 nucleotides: TGTGCCAGCAGCTTAGGTTTGCAGAGGCTGAATTCAGATACGCAGTATTTT. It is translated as CASSLGLQRLNSDTQYF.

The CDR3 DNA sequence: TGTGCCAGCAGTGTACCCGGGACCTACGAGCAGTACTTC. As protein: CASSVPGTYEQYF. The chain links TRBV6-1 to TRBJ2-7, with D possibly TRBD2 on 5 matching bases. Germline lookup yields CDR1 MNHNS and CDR2 SASEGT. The CDR3 extends over 13 amino acids. Trimming stripped 4 bases from V and 2 bases from J, with 9 bases between.

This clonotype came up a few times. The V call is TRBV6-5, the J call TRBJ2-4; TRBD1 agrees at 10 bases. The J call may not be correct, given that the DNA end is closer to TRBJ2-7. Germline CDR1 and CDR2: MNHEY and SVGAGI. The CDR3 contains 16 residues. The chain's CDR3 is CASSFSHGQGVYEQYF. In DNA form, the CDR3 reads TGTGCCAGCAGTTTCTCCCACGGACAGGGGGTCTACGAGCAGTACTTC.

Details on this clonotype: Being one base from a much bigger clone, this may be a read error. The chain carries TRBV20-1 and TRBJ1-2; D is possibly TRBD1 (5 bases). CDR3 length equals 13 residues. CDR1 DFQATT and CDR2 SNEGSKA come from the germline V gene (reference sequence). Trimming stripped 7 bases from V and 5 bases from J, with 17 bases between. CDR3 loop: CSGRVKDKYGYTF. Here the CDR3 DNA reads TGCAGTGGCAGGGTCAAGGACAAGTATGGCTACACCTTC.

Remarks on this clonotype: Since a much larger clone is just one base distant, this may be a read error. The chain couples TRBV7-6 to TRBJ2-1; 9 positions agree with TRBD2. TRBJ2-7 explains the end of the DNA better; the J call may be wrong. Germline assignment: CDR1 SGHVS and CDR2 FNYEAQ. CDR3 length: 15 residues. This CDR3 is CASSLRREGYNEQYF. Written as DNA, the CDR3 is TGTGCCAGCAGCTTAAGGCGGGAGGGGTACAATGAGCAGTACTTC.

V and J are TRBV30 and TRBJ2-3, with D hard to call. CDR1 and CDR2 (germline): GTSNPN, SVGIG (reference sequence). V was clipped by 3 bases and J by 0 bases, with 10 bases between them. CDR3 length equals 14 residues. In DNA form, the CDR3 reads TGTGCCTGGAGCCCAGCGTTTAGCACAGATACGCAGTATTTT. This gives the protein CAWSPAFSTDTQYF.

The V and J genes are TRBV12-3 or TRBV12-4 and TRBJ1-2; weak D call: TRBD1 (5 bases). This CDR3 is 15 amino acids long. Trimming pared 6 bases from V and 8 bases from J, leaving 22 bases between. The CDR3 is CASSNNPGPQGGYTF. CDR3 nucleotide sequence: TGTGCCAGCAGCAACAATCCGGGACCGCAGGGAGGCTACACCTTC.

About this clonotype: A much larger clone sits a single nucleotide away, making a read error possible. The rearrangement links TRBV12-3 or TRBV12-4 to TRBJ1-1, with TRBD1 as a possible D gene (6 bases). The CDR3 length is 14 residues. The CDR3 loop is CACSLTTGNTEAFF. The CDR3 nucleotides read TGTGCCTGCAGTTTAACGACAGGGAACACTGAAGCTTTCTTT.

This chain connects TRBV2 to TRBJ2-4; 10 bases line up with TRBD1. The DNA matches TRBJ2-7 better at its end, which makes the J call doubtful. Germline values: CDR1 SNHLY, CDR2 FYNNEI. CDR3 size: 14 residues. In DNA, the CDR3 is TGTGCCAGCAGTGGCCGGGACAGGGGAGGCGAGCAGTACTTC. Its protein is CASSGRDRGGEQYF.

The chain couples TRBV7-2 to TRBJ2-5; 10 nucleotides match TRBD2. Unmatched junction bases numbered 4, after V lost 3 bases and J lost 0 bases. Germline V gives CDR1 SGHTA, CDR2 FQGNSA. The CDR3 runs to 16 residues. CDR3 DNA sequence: TGTGCCAGCAGCTTCACTAGCGGGGAGGACCAAGAGACCCAGTACTTC. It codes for CASSFTSGEDQETQYF.

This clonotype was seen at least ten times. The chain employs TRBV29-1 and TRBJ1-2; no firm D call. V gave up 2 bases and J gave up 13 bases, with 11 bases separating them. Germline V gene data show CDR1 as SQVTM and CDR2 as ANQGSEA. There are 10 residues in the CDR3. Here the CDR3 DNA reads TGCAGCGTTGAACGGGAGCGTTTCACCTTC. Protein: CSVERERFTF. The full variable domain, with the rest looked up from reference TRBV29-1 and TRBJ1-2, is SAVISQKPSRDICQRGTSLTIQCQVDSQVTMMFWYRQQPGQSLTLIATANQGSEATYESGFVIDKFPISRPNLTFSTLTVSNMSPEDSSIYLCSVERERFTFGSGTRLTVV.

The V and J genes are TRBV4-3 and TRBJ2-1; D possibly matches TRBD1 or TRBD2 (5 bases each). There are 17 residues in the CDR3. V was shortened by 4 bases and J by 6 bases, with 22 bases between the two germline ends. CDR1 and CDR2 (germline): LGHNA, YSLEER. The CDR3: CASSRSPRDQVCNEQFF. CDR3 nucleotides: TGCGCCAGCAGCCGGAGCCCCCGGGACCAGGTATGCAATGAGCAGTTCTTC.

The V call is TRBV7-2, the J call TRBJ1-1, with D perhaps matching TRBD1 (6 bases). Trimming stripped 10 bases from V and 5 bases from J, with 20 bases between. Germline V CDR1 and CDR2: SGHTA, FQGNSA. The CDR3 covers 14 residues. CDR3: CATSPQGQGTEAFF. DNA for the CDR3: TGTGCCACCAGTCCCCAGGGGCAGGGGACTGAAGCTTTCTTT.

The DNA for the CDR3 is TGTGCCAGCAGTGAGCAGGGGGACCCTAACACTGAAGCTTTCTTT. Translation: CASSEQGDPNTEAFF. V is TRBV2 and J is TRBJ1-1, with TRBD1 matching 7 bases. The CDR3 has 15 amino acids. Unmatched junction bases numbered 6, after V lost 3 bases and J lost 2 bases. The V gene's germline CDR1 is SNHLY and CDR2 FYNNEI.

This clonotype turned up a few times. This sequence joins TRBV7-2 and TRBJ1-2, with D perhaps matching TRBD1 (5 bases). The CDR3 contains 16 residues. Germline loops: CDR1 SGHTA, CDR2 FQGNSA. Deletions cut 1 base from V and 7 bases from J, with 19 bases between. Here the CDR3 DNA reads TGTGCCAGCAGCTTAGAACTGGGTCTGGGGCTGAGTGGCTACACCTTC. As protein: CASSLELGLGLSGYTF.

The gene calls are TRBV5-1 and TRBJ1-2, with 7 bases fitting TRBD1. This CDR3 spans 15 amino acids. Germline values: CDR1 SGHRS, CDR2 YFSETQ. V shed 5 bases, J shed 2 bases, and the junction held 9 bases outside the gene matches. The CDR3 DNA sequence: TGCGCCAGCAGACAAGGAACAGGGGCCAACTATGGCTACACCTTC. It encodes CASRQGTGANYGYTF. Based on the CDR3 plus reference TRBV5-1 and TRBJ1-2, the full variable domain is KAGVTQTPRYLIKTRGQQVTLSCSPISGHRSVSWYQQTPGQGLQFLFEYFSETQRNKGNFPGRFSGRQFSNSRSEMNVSTLELGDSALYLCASRQGTGANYGYTFGSGTRLTVV.

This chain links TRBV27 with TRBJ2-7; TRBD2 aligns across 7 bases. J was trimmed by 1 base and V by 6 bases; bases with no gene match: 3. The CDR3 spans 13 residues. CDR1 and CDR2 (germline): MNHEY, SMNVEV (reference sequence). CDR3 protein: CASRGGASYEQYF. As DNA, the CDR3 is TGTGCCAGCAGGGGAGGGGCTTCCTACGAGCAGTACTTC.

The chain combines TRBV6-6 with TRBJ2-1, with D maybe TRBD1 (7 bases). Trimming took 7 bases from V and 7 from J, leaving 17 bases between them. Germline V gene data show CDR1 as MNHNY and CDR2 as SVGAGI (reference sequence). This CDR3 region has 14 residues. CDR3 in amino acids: CASNHRGLDNEQFF. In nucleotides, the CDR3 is TGTGCCAGCAACCACAGGGGACTCGATAATGAGCAGTTCTTC.

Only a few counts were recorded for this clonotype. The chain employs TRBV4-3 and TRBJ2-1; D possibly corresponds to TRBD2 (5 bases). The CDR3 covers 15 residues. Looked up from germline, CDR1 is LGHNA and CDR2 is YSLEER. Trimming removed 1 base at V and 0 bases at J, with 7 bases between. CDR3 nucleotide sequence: TGCGCCAGCAGCCAAGGAGGGTTCTCCTACAATGAGCAGTTCTTC. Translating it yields CASSQGGFSYNEQFF.

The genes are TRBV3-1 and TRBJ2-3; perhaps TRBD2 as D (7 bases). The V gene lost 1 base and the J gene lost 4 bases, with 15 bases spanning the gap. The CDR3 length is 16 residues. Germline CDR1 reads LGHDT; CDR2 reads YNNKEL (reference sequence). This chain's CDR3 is CASSQVGRGGSDTQYF. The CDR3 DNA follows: TGTGCCAGCAGCCAAGTTGGTAGGGGGGGCTCAGATACGCAGTATTTT.

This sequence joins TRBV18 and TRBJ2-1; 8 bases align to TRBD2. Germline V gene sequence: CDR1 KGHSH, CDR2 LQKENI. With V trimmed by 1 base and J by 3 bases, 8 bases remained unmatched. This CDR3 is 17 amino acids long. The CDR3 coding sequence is TGTGCCAGCTCACCACTTACTCTGAGCGGGGGCTACAATGAGCAGTTCTTC. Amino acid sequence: CASSPLTLSGGYNEQFF.

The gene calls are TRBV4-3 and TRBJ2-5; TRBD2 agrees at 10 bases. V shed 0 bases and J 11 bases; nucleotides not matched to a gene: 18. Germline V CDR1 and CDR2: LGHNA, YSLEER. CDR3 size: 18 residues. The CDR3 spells CASSQEPVGLAVLKEQYF. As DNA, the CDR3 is TGCGCCAGCAGCCAAGAGCCGGTAGGACTAGCGGTACTAAAAGAGCAGTACTTC.

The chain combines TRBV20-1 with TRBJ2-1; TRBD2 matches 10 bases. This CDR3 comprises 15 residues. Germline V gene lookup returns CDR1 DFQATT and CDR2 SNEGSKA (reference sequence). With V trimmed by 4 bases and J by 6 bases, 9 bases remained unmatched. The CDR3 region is CSATHIAGGFNEQFF. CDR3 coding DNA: TGCAGTGCTACCCACATAGCGGGGGGCTTCAATGAGCAGTTCTTC.

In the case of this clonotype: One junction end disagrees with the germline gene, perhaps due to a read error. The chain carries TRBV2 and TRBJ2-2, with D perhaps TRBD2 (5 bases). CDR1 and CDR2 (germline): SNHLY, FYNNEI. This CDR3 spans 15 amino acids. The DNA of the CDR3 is TGTGCCAGCAGTGAAGGGCAGACGAACACCGGGGAGTTGTTTTTT. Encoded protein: CASSEGQTNTGELFF.